A single T cell receptor beta chain is shown here with its context. Its antigen is unknown. This sample was taken from a study of cytomegalovirus exposure and HLA in healthy donors. General study findings and limits: Later analysis demonstrated an association between a missense DCLRE1C variant and TCR beta V- and J-gene trimming. A prior analysis recorded that most TCR beta V segments were productive about 87% or about 30% of the time.

60 Vbeta and 13 Jbeta primers were used in PCR. Here immunoSEQ multiplex PCR was the method, and the copy in TCRdb shows in-frame clones only, minus some. The sample lists 100,000 to 150,000 clones, over 9.5% occurring once. This receptor was taken from a woman aged 18 to 35 in good health and CMV-seropositive. Sequenced sample: PBMCs.

The CDR3 DNA follows: TGTGCCAGCAGTCGTGGAGGACAGCCCCAGCATTTT. It specifies CASSRGGQPQHF. The V call is TRBV28, the J call TRBJ1-5, with unresolved D. The CDR3 totals 12 residues. The V gene's germline CDR1 is MDHEN and CDR2 SYDVKM. Trimming cost V 5 bases and J 7 bases, with 9 bases left between them.